Given below is one TCR beta chain in context. Trimming took 2 bases from V and 3 from J, leaving 11 bases between them. The CDR3 has 14 amino acids. Germline CDR1 reads SGHRS; CDR2 reads YFSETQ. The sample comes from a study of blood T cell repertoires in COVID-19. At the level of the study: Researchers got acute and convalescent COVID-19 samples from the United States, Italy and Spain. Nucleic acid was either cDNA or gDNA, and it came from T cells, B-cell-depleted T cells, or PBMCs.

Generated by immunoSEQ multiplex PCR, the TCRdb table keeps only in-frame clones and is missing some. This sample has approximately 150,000 clones, with about 87% found just once. Followed longitudinally, the Seattle patients had been enrolled during active infection. The clonotype comes from an elderly woman with COVID-19, enrolled during active disease. V and J are TRBV5-1 and TRBJ1-1; tentatively, D is TRBD1 (6 bases). Sequencing was done on a sample of peripheral blood. The CDR3: CASSLGQTYTEAFF. The CDR3 DNA follows: TGCGCCAGCAGCTTAGGACAGACTTACACTGAAGCTTTCTTT.